What follows describes a single T cell receptor (beta chain). Amplification used 60 Vbeta primers and 13 Jbeta primers. Some clones are missing from TCRdb's copy, which holds only in-frame ones; the method was immunoSEQ multiplex PCR. Found here are about 110,000 clones, roughly 80% of them singletons; the top ten hold 6.2%. This sample is drawn from a study of cytomegalovirus exposure and HLA in healthy donors. Trimming removed 5 bases from V and 4 bases from J, with 9 bases in between. Germline assignment: CDR1 SGHRS and CDR2 YFSETQ. The CDR3 extends over 13 amino acids. The chain uses TRBV5-1 and TRBJ2-2; the D gene is possibly TRBD1 (5 bases). The sequence derives from a man aged 25 to 40 in good health and CMV-seropositive. Material for sequencing was PBMCs. The CDR3 loop reads CASRQESTGELFF. The CDR3 DNA reads as TGCGCCAGCAGACAGGAAAGCACCGGGGAGCTGTTTTTT.